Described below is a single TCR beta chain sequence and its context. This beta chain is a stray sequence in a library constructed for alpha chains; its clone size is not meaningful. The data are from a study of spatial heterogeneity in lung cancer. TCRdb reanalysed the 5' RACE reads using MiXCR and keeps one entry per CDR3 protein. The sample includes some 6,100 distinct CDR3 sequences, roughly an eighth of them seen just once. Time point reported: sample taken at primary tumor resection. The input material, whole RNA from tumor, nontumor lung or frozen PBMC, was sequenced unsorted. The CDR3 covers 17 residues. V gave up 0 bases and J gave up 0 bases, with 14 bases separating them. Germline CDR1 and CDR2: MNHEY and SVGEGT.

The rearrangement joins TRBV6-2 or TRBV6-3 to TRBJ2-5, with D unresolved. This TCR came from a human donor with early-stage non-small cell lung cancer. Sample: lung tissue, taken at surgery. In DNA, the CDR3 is TGTGCCAGCAGTTACTCGAAAAACTGGGCAGACCAAGAGACCCAGTACTTC. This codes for CASSYSKNWADQETQYF.